Each of the 18 T cell receptor beta chains below was sequenced from the same sample in a study of blood T cell repertoires in COVID-19. Repertoires were generated with immunoSEQ multiplex PCR, while TCRdb's copy carries only in-frame clones and drops some. The table includes 150,000 or so clones, about four fifths detected once. The sequencing input was peripheral blood. These receptor sequences come from a woman aged 55-69 years with acute or convalescent COVID-19.

The genes are TRBV12-3 or TRBV12-4 and TRBJ2-7; weak D call: TRBD1 (6 bases). V lost 6 bases and J 4 bases, leaving 10 bases between the germline ends. The CDR3 extends over 12 amino acids. The CDR3 sequence: CASRVRGYEQYF. CDR3 bases: TGTGCCAGCAGGGTCAGGGGATACGAGCAGTACTTC.

This sequence joins TRBV27 and TRBJ2-7; D is ambiguous. Per the germline V gene, CDR1 is MNHEY and CDR2 is SMNVEV (reference sequence). V was cut by 5 bases and J by 2 bases, with 19 bases left in between. This CDR3 region has 16 residues. This CDR3 is CASSTPSRGNPYEQYF. DNA of the CDR3: TGTGCCAGCAGTACCCCTAGTCGAGGTAACCCCTACGAGCAGTACTTC.

The rearrangement links TRBV5-8 to TRBJ2-3; possible D gene TRBD2, 5 bases. The CDR3 spans 15 residues. Trimming left V 4 bases short and J 0 bases short, with 12 bases between. Germline values: CDR1 SGHTS, CDR2 YDEGEE. The CDR3 DNA reads TGTGCCAGCAGCCGACCCAGCGGCAGCACAGATACGCAGTATTTT. Protein: CASSRPSGSTDTQYF.

This chain links TRBV7-9 with TRBJ2-7, with TRBD2 matching 8 bases. With 6 bases clipped from V and 4 bases from J, the junction kept 14 bases outside the gene matches. CDR1 SEHNR and CDR2 FQNEAQ come from the germline V gene (reference sequence). This CDR3 has 16 amino acids. CDR3 in amino acids: CASSHGLAGDWYEQYF. CDR3 coding DNA: TGTGCCAGCAGTCACGGGCTAGCGGGCGATTGGTACGAGCAGTACTTC. Together with reference TRBV7-9 and TRBJ2-7, the CDR3 gives the full variable domain: DTGVSQNPRHKITKRGQNVTFRCDPISEHNRLYWYRQTLGQGPEFLTYFQNEAQLEKSRLLSDRFSAERPKGSFSTLEIQRTEQGDSAMYLCASSHGLAGDWYEQYFGPGTRLTVT.

The genes are TRBV30 and TRBJ2-7; 14 positions agree with TRBD2. Trimming took 2 bases from V and 4 from J; bases not matched to a gene: 10. Per the germline V gene, CDR1 is GTSNPN and CDR2 is SVGIG (reference sequence). The CDR3 extends over 17 amino acids. The CDR3 here is CAWSLRGGLAGEYEQYF. The CDR3, as DNA: TGTGCCTGGAGTCTACGGGGGGGACTAGCGGGAGAGTACGAGCAGTACTTC.

The table lists this clone with a few counts. V is TRBV29-1 and J is TRBJ1-1; D remains unclear. V lost 5 bases to trimming and J lost 1 base, with 5 bases between them. Germline-derived CDR1 and CDR2 are SQVTM and ANQGSEA. The CDR3 is 11 amino acids. The CDR3 DNA sequence: TGCAGCGTTTACAAGAACACTGAAGCTTTCTTT. Translating gives CSVYKNTEAFF.

V usage is TRBV29-1 and J usage is TRBJ2-4, with D hard to call. CDR3 length: 13 residues. V was trimmed by 4 bases and J by 1 base, leaving 8 bases between them. CDR1 SQVTM and CDR2 ANQGSEA come from the germline V gene. In DNA form, the CDR3 reads TGCAGCGTTGTAAGCGCGGCCAAAAACATTCAGTACTTC. It yields the protein CSVVSAAKNIQYF.

The V gene is TRBV5-4, the J gene TRBJ2-1; D gene uncertain. The CDR3 runs to 13 residues. The ends were cut back, 4 bases at V and 0 bases at J, with 5 bases in the middle. Looked up from germline, CDR1 is SGHNT and CDR2 is YYREEE (reference sequence). CDR3 nucleotide sequence: TGTGCCAGCAGCCCCAACTCCTACAATGAGCAGTTCTTC. It codes for CASSPNSYNEQFF.

The rearrangement joins TRBV9 to TRBJ2-3; D may be TRBD1 (7 bases). CDR1 SGDLS and CDR2 YYNGEE come from the germline V gene. With 3 bases removed from V and 0 bases from J, the gap between germline ends came to 14 bases. The CDR3 consists of 16 residues. CDR3 sequence (DNA): TGTGCCAGCAGCGATACAGGGGAGGCTAGCACAGATACGCAGTATTTT. As protein: CASSDTGEASTDTQYF.

The V and J genes are TRBV7-9 and TRBJ1-5; D is undetermined. V lost 4 bases to trimming and J lost 0 bases, with 7 bases between them. This CDR3 is built from 14 residues. From germline, CDR1 is SEHNR and CDR2 FQNEAQ (reference sequence). The CDR3 loop is CASSSAGSNQPQHF. For the CDR3, the DNA is TGTGCCAGCAGCTCGGCAGGTAGCAATCAGCCCCAGCATTTT. The variable domain in full, completed from reference TRBV7-9 and TRBJ1-5, reads DTGVSQNPRHKITKRGQNVTFRCDPISEHNRLYWYRQTLGQGPEFLTYFQNEAQLEKSRLLSDRFSAERPKGSFSTLEIQRTEQGDSAMYLCASSSAGSNQPQHFGDGTRLSIL.

The rearrangement links TRBV19 to TRBJ1-2, with D unresolved. V was cut by 3 bases and J by 4 bases, with 9 bases left in between. The CDR3 is 13 residues long. Germline CDR1 LNHDA, CDR2 SQIVND (reference sequence). This CDR3 is CASSIFGGYGYTF. The CDR3 DNA is TGTGCCAGTAGTATTTTCGGAGGCTATGGCTACACCTTC.

A few counts support this clone. The chain combines TRBV28 with TRBJ2-7; 12 bases are a match to TRBD2. CDR1 MDHEN and CDR2 SYDVKM come from the germline V gene. This CDR3 contains 13 residues. The V and J ends lost 8 bases and 6 bases, in that order; junction bases with no gene match: 5. CDR3 nucleotide sequence: TGTGCCAGCTACCCGGGACTAGCGGGCGAGCAGTACTTC. It encodes CASYPGLAGEQYF. The full variable domain, in which reference TRBV28 and TRBJ2-7 provide the parts outside the CDR3, is DVKVTQSSRYLVKRTGEKVFLECVQDMDHENMFWYRQDPGLGLRLIYFSYDVKMKEKGDIPEGYSVSREKKERFSLILESASTNQTSMYLCASYPGLAGEQYFGPGTRLTVT.

This rearrangement joins TRBV11-2 to TRBJ1-1; no firm D call. The CDR3 loop spans 13 amino acids. Germline V lookup: CDR1 SGHAT, CDR2 FQNNGV. V dropped 3 bases and J dropped 1 base, with 6 bases sitting between them. CDR3 coding DNA: TGTGCCAGCAGCTTCAATAGGAACACTGAAGCTTTCTTT. Amino acids: CASSFNRNTEAFF.

This chain connects TRBV7-2 to TRBJ1-3; D remains unclear. Trimming took 1 base from V and 2 from J, leaving 9 bases between them. Germline V gene sequence: CDR1 SGHTA, CDR2 FQGNSA. This CDR3 is built from 15 residues. In DNA, the CDR3 is TGTGCCAGCAGCTTAGATCAGGTGGCTGGAAACACCATATATTTT. Protein product: CASSLDQVAGNTIYF.

J is TRBJ2-1 and V is TRBV27; 7 bases are a match to TRBD1. The CDR3 spans 12 residues. CDR1 and CDR2 from the germline V gene are MNHEY and SMNVEV (reference sequence). The J segment lost 5 bases and the V segment lost 9 bases, leaving 4 bases of the junction unmatched. CDR3 sequence (DNA): TGTGCCAGACCGACAGGGCACAATGAGCAGTTCTTC. Its translation: CARPTGHNEQFF.

The gene calls are TRBV28 and TRBJ2-7; perhaps TRBD1 as D (5 bases). Trimming stripped 3 bases from V and 2 bases from J, with 8 bases between. This CDR3 has 13 amino acids. Germline assignment: CDR1 MDHEN and CDR2 SYDVKM. In nucleotides, the CDR3 is TGTGCCAGCAGTTTTTCACAGGCCTACGAGCAGTACTTC. As protein: CASSFSQAYEQYF.

The table lists this clone with a count of one. The chain carries TRBV27 and TRBJ1-1, with 9 bases identical to TRBD1. Germline V lookup: CDR1 MNHEY, CDR2 SMNVEV (reference sequence). After removal of 5 bases from V and 1 base from J, the junction contained 5 bases not matched to a gene. The CDR3 totals 15 residues. CDR3 nucleotide sequence: TGTGCCAGCAGTCCAGGACAGGGGTGGAACACTGAAGCTTTCTTT. Translated, it gives CASSPGQGWNTEAFF.

Comments on this clone: The same CDR3 can be traced to other DNA sequences in this sample. The gene calls are TRBV24-1 and TRBJ2-1, with 12 bases lining up with TRBD2. Germline V gene sequence: CDR1 KGHDR, CDR2 SFDVKD. This CDR3 region has 15 residues. The trim removed 7 bases at V and 4 bases at J, leaving 4 bases unmatched. The CDR3 region is CATSETSGRYNEQFF. In DNA form, the CDR3 reads TGTGCCACCAGCGAAACTAGCGGGAGGTACAATGAGCAGTTCTTC.